This TCR beta chain came from a study of T-cell reconstitution after alpha-beta-depleted transplantation in children. Preparing the TCRbeta library involved the use of unique molecular identifiers. TCRdb analysed the PCR reads with MiXCR anew, one entry per CDR3 protein. The profile shows about a million distinct CDR3 sequences, less than 30% of them singletons. This clonotype has more than one count but fewer than ten. V was trimmed by 4 bases and J by 0 bases, leaving 11 bases between them. The CDR3 runs 16 residues. Germline assignment: CDR1 SGDLS and CDR2 YYNGEE. The TCR sequence derives from a boy in the first two years of life who had a stem cell transplant for SCID, so the T cells may come from the graft donor. The sequencing here drew on PBMCs, mostly from graft donor cells, taken 360 days after TCRalphabeta/CD19-depleted stem cell transplant. The chain recombines TRBV9 with TRBJ2-6, with D unclear. The CDR3 region has the DNA TGTGCCAGCAGCTCCTATTTCGGCTCTGGGGCCAACGTCCTGACTTTC. This translates into CASSSYFGSGANVLTF.